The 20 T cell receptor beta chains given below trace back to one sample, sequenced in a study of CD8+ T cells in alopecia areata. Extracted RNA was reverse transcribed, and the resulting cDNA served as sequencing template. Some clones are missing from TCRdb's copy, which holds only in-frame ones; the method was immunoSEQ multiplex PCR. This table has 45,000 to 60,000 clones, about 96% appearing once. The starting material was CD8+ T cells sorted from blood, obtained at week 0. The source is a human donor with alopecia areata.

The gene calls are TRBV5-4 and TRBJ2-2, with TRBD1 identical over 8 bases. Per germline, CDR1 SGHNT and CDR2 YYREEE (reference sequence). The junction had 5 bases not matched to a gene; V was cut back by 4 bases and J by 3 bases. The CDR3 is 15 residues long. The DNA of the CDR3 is TGTGCCAGCAGCACCGGGACAGGTTACACCGGGGAGCTGTTTTTT. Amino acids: CASSTGTGYTGELFF.

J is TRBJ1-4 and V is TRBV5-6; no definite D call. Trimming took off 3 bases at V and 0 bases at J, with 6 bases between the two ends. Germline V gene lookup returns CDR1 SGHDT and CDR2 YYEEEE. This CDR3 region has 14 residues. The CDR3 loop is CASSSDTTNEKLFF. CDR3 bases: TGTGCCAGCAGCTCGGATACAACTAATGAAAAACTGTTTTTT.

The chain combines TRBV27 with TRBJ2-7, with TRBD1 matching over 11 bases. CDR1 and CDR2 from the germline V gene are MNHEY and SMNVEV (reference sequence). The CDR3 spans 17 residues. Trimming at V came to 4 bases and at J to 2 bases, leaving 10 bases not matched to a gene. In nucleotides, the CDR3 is TGTGCCAGCAGTTCGGGGTTCGGGACAGGGGGAACCTACGAGCAGTACTTC. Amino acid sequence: CASSSGFGTGGTYEQYF.

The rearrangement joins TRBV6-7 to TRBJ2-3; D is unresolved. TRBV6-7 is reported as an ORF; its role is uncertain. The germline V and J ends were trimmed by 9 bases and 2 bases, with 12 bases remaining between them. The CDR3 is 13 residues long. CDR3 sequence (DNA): TGTGCCAGTGGCAGCAGTCACACAGATACGCAGTATTTT. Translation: CASGSSHTDTQYF.

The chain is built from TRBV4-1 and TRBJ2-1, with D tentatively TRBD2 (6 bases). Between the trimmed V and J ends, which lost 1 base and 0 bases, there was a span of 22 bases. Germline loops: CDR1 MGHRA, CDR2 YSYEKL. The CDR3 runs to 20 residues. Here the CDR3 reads CASSQGAAGLGKSSYNEQFF. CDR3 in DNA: TGCGCCAGCAGCCAAGGGGCGGCGGGGTTGGGCAAAAGCTCCTACAATGAGCAGTTCTTC.

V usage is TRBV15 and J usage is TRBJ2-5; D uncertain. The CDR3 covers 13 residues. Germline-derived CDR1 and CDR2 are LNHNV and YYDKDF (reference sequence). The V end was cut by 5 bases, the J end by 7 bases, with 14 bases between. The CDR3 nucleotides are TGTGCCACCAGCGTATCGTCATCGGGGACCCAGTACTTC. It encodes CATSVSSSGTQYF.

The DNA for the CDR3 is TGTGCCAGCAGCGCTAGCGGGGATGTTGACAATGAGCAGTTCTTC. As protein: CASSASGDVDNEQFF. V gene TRBV7-9 combines with J gene TRBJ2-1; 9 bases agree with TRBD2. Germline V gives CDR1 SEHNR, CDR2 FQNEAQ (reference sequence). CDR3 size: 15 residues. V shed 5 bases and J 5 bases; nucleotides not matched to a gene: 7.

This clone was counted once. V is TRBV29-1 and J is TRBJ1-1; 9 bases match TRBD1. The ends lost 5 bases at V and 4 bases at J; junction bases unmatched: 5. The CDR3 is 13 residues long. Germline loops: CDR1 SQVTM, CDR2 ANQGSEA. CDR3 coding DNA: TGCAGCGTTCAAACAGGGGGCGGCACTGAAGCTTTCTTT. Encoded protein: CSVQTGGGTEAFF.

Written as DNA, the CDR3 is TGTGCCAGCAGTTCGGGACAGGGAGGCACTGAAGCTTTCTTT. This encodes CASSSGQGGTEAFF. This chain connects TRBV6-5 to TRBJ1-1, with TRBD1 matching 9 bases. Germline CDR1 reads MNHEY; CDR2 reads SVGAGI. The CDR3 is 14 amino acids. Trimming removed 4 bases from V and 4 bases from J; junction bases left unmatched: 4.

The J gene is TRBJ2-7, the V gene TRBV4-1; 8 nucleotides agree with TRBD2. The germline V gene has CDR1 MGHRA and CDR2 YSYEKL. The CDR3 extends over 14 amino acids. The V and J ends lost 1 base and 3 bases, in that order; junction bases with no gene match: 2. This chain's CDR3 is CASSQGRGVYEQYF. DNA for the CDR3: TGCGCCAGCAGCCAAGGGCGGGGGGTCTACGAGCAGTACTTC.

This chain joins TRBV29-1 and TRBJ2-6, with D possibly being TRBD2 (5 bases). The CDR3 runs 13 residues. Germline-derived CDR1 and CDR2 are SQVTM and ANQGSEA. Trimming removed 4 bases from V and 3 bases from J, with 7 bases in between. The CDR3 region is CSVVEDGANVLTF. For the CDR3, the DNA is TGCAGCGTTGTGGAGGATGGGGCCAACGTCCTGACTTTC. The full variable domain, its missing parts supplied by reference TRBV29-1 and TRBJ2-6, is SAVISQKPSRDICQRGTSLTIQCQVDSQVTMMFWYRQQPGQSLTLIATANQGSEATYESGFVIDKFPISRPNLTFSTLTVSNMSPEDSSIYLCSVVEDGANVLTFGAGSRLTVL.

The CDR3 here is CATIEGTGELFF. The CDR3 DNA sequence: TGTGCCACCATAGAAGGAACCGGGGAGCTGTTTTTT. V is TRBV19 and J is TRBJ2-2; D is undetermined. V lost 10 bases and J 5 bases, leaving 11 bases between the germline ends. CDR3 size: 12 residues. Germline V gene lookup returns CDR1 LNHDA and CDR2 SQIVND (reference sequence).

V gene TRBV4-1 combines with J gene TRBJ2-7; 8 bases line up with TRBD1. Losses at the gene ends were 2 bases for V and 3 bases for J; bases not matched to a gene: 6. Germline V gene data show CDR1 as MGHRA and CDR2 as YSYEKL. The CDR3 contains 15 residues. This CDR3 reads CASSQLTGENYEQYF. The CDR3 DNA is TGCGCCAGCAGCCAACTGACAGGGGAGAACTACGAGCAGTACTTC.

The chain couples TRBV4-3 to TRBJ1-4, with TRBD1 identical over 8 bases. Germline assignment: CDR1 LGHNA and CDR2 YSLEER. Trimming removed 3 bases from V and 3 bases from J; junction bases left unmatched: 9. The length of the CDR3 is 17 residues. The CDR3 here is CASSQLDRGGSNEKLFF. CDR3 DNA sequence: TGCGCCAGCAGCCAGCTCGACAGGGGTGGGTCTAATGAAAAACTGTTTTTT.

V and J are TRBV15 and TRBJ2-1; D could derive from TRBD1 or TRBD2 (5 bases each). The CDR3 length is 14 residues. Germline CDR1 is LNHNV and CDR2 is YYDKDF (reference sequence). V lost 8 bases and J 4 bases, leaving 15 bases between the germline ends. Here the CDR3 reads CATSAWGTYNEQFF. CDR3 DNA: TGTGCCACCTCGGCATGGGGGACGTACAATGAGCAGTTCTTC. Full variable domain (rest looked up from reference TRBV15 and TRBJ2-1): DAMVIQNPRYQVTQFGKPVTLSCSQTLNHNVMYWYQQKSSQAPKLLFHYYDKDFNNEADTPDNFQSRRPNTSFCFLDIRSPGLGDTAMYLCATSAWGTYNEQFFGPGTRLTVL.

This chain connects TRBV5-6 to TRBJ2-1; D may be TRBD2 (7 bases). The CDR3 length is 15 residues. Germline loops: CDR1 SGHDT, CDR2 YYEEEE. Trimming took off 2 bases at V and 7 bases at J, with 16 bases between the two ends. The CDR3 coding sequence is TGTGCCAGCAGCTTTAGCCGCGGGGGCTATAATGAGCAGTTCTTC. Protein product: CASSFSRGGYNEQFF.

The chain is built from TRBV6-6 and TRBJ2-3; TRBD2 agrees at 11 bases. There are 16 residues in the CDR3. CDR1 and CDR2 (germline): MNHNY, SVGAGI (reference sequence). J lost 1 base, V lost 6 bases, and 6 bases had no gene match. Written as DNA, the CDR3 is TGTGCCAGCAGAATAAATAGCGGGGGGGGCACAGATACGCAGTATTTT. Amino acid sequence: CASRINSGGGTDTQYF.

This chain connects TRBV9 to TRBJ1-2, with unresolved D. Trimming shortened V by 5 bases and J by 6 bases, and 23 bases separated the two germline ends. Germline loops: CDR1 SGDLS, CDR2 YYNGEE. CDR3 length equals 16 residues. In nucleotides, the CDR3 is TGTGCCAGCAGGGAACCCTTTGGGCAGGAAGAAGATGGCTACACCTTC. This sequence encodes CASREPFGQEEDGYTF.

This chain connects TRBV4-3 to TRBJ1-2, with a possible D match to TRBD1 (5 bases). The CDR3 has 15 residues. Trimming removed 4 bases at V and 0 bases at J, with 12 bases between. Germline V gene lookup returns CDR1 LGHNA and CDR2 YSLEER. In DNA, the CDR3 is TGCGCCAGCAGCCCAACAGACAGCGCTAACTATGGCTACACCTTC. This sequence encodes CASSPTDSANYGYTF.

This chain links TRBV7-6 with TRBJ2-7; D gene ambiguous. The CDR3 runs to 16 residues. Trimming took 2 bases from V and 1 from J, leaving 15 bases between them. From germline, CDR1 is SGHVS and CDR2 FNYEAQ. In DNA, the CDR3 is TGTGCCAGCAGCTTATCCCGATTGGACGGATCCTACGAGCAGTACTTC. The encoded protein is CASSLSRLDGSYEQYF.